These 15 T cell receptor beta chains were sequenced from one sample in a study of a mutant IDH1 vaccine in newly diagnosed glioma. These receptors are not linked to any known antigen. TCRdb keeps only in-frame clones here, not all; method: immunoSEQ multiplex PCR. The sample consists of around 60,000 clones, around 80% of them appearing once. Specified time point: week 35, safety follow-up. Vaccine doses each comprised 300 ug of mutant IDH1 20-mer peptide, with topical imiquimod. Material: PBMCs, obtained from a glioma patient whose treatment included an IDH1 peptide vaccine. These receptors were taken from a man under 40 with glioma.

The CDR3 loop reads CASSVTGQGGTEAFF. In DNA form, the CDR3 reads TGTGCCAGCAGCGTAACAGGACAGGGAGGCACTGAAGCTTTCTTT. The genes are TRBV9 and TRBJ1-1; 8 bases fit TRBD1. CDR1 SGDLS and CDR2 YYNGEE come from the germline V gene. The CDR3 is made up of 15 amino acids. With 1 base clipped from V and 4 bases from J, the junction kept 6 bases outside the gene matches.

The chain carries TRBV5-1 and TRBJ1-2, with D maybe TRBD1 (6 bases). The CDR3 loop spans 16 amino acids. Looked up from germline, CDR1 is SGHRS and CDR2 is YFSETQ. V was clipped by 1 base and J by 4 bases, with 17 bases between them. This CDR3 reads CASSLITSDSIYGYTF. The DNA of the CDR3 is TGCGCCAGCAGCTTGATTACATCGGACAGCATCTATGGCTACACCTTC.

CDR3 in amino acids: CATSSGEYNEQFF. CDR3 sequence (DNA): TGTGCCACCAGCTCTGGGGAGTACAATGAGCAGTTCTTC. This chain links TRBV15 with TRBJ2-1, with D possibly being TRBD2 (5 bases). Trimming removed 5 bases from V and 4 bases from J, with 9 bases in between. This CDR3 region has 13 residues. Per the germline V gene, CDR1 is LNHNV and CDR2 is YYDKDF (reference sequence).

The rearrangement links TRBV7-6 to TRBJ2-5; 12 nucleotides align to TRBD2. The CDR3 contains 17 residues. The V and J ends lost 3 bases and 4 bases, in that order; junction bases with no gene match: 9. The germline V gene has CDR1 SGHVS and CDR2 FNYEAQ. For the CDR3, the DNA is TGTGCCAGCAGCTTCGCTAGCGGGGGGGCTCTTGGAGAGACCCAGTACTTC. This codes for CASSFASGGALGETQYF.

The V gene is TRBV5-6, the J gene TRBJ2-1; perhaps D is TRBD1 or TRBD2 (5 bases each). The length of the CDR3 is 16 residues. CDR1 and CDR2 (germline): SGHDT, YYEEEE. CDR3 sequence (DNA): TGTGCAGAAAAGGTGTGGGGGTCACCTAGGGACAATGAGCAGTTCTTC. Translating it yields CAEKVWGSPRDNEQFF.

This clone was found once. J is TRBJ1-4 and V is TRBV7-9, with unresolved D. Looked up from germline, CDR1 is SEHNR and CDR2 is FQNEAQ (reference sequence). This CDR3 comprises 14 residues. Between the trimmed V and J ends, which lost 8 bases and 7 bases, there was a span of 17 bases. The CDR3 region is CASRDPGRSEKLFF. The DNA for the CDR3 is TGTGCCAGCCGCGACCCAGGAAGAAGTGAAAAACTGTTTTTT.

This clone has just a few counts. This chain connects TRBV30 to TRBJ1-1, with D tentatively TRBD1 (6 bases). The CDR3 runs to 15 residues. Trimming shortened V by 7 bases and J by 5 bases, and 23 bases separated the two germline ends. Germline V CDR1 and CDR2: GTSNPN, SVGIG (reference sequence). CDR3 amino acids: CAFRGGNSRRTEAFF. CDR3 in DNA: TGTGCCTTCAGGGGAGGGAACAGTCGGAGAACTGAAGCTTTCTTT.

This rearrangement joins TRBV2 to TRBJ1-1; TRBD1 is a possible D gene (6 bases). Trimming took 5 bases from V and 0 from J, leaving 13 bases between them. The germline CDR1 and CDR2 sequences are SNHLY and FYNNEI. The CDR3 has 15 residues. Here the CDR3 reads CASSRQGWVNTEAFF. Here the CDR3 DNA reads TGTGCCAGCAGTCGGCAGGGGTGGGTGAACACTGAAGCTTTCTTT. The full variable domain, its missing parts supplied by reference TRBV2 and TRBJ1-1, is EPEVTQTPSHQVTQMGQEVILRCVPISNHLYFYWYRQILGQKVEFLVSFYNNEISEKSEIFDDQFSVERPDGSNFTLKIRSTKLEDSAMYFCASSRQGWVNTEAFFGQGTRLTVV.

The rearrangement links TRBV10-1 to TRBJ2-7; D is ambiguous. Germline V CDR1 and CDR2: WNHNN, SYGVQD (reference sequence). Between the trimmed V and J ends, which lost 0 bases and 0 bases, there was a span of 3 bases. The CDR3 length is 13 residues. The CDR3 here is CASSESPSYEQYF. The CDR3 region has the DNA TGCGCCAGCAGTGAGTCCCCCTCCTACGAGCAGTACTTC.

The chain employs TRBV7-9 and TRBJ1-2; D is undetermined. Germline CDR1 and CDR2: SEHNR and FQNEAQ (reference sequence). Trimming shortened V by 7 bases and J by 6 bases, and 15 bases separated the two germline ends. The CDR3 runs to 13 residues. The CDR3 DNA follows: TGTGCCAGCAAATCTACCGAAACGGATGGCTACACCTTC. Protein sequence: CASKSTETDGYTF.

The rearrangement uses TRBV9 and TRBJ1-2, with D unclear. This CDR3 is built from 12 residues. The germline V gene has CDR1 SGDLS and CDR2 YYNGEE. Trimming took 2 bases from V and 5 from J, leaving 7 bases between them. This chain's CDR3 is CASSVLSYGYTF. The CDR3 bases are TGTGCCAGCAGCGTCCTGTCTTATGGCTACACCTTC.

The V and J genes are TRBV27 and TRBJ1-1, with D unclear. Germline V gene data show CDR1 as MNHEY and CDR2 as SMNVEV (reference sequence). V lost 7 bases and J 6 bases, leaving 18 bases between the germline ends. There are 14 residues in the CDR3. CDR3 DNA sequence: TGTGCCAGCATCCCCGCCCCCGGATTAGCTGAAGCTTTCTTT. Translated: CASIPAPGLAEAFF.

The chain couples TRBV27 to TRBJ2-1; TRBD1 aligns across 8 bases. This CDR3 has 16 residues. V lost 5 bases and J lost 2; bases outside the gene matches: 8. Looked up from germline, CDR1 is MNHEY and CDR2 is SMNVEV (reference sequence). CDR3 region: CASSPRGTGTYNEQFF. The CDR3 DNA sequence: TGTGCCAGCAGTCCCCGAGGGACAGGAACCTACAATGAGCAGTTCTTC.

The V call is TRBV6-1, the J call TRBJ2-6; no reliable D call. V shed 7 bases and J shed 0 bases, with 7 bases lying between them. The CDR3 consists of 14 residues. Germline CDR1 is MNHNS and CDR2 is SASEGT. The CDR3 sequence: CASKGVSGANVLTF. DNA of the CDR3: TGTGCCAGCAAAGGAGTCTCTGGGGCCAACGTCCTGACTTTC.

The chain links TRBV18 to TRBJ2-2, with D tentatively TRBD2 (7 bases). Germline V CDR1 and CDR2: KGHSH, LQKENI. Trimming took 4 bases from V and 0 from J, leaving 12 bases between them. CDR3 length: 16 amino acids. For the CDR3, the DNA is TGTGCCAGCTCACTACGGGGGGCAGCGAACACCGGGGAGCTGTTTTTT. It is translated as CASSLRGAANTGELFF.